A single sample gave rise to the 7 T cell receptor beta chains below, sequenced in a study of T cells in Graves' hyperthyroidism and ophthalmopathy. TCR beta CDR3 regions were amplified from RNA. RT-PCR in the first round (using the HTBI primer set) targeted the TCR CDR3. TCRdb reprocessed the multiplex PCR reads via MiXCR and lists one record per CDR3 protein. Of approximately 700,000 distinct CDR3 sequences in the sample, approximately 16% were seen once. Specimen: blood. The receptor set was obtained from a man younger than 30 with Graves' hyperthyroidism.

This chain joins TRBV4-1 and TRBJ2-5, with D maybe TRBD2 (7 bases). The CDR3 is made up of 14 amino acids. Per the germline V gene, CDR1 is MGHRA and CDR2 is YSYEKL. V shed 7 bases and J shed 5 bases, with 17 bases lying between them. CDR3 coding DNA: TGCGCCAGCACCCCAGGGGAGGGGCGGGAGACCCAGTACTTC. It is translated as CASTPGEGRETQYF.

This clonotype was counted ten times or more. The chain carries TRBV20-1 and TRBJ2-7; 11 positions agree with TRBD1. V gave up 1 base and J gave up 0 bases; unmatched junction bases: 2. Germline CDR1 is DFQATT and CDR2 is SNEGSKA (reference sequence). CDR3 length: 15 amino acids. This chain's CDR3 is CSARGGQGGSYEQYF. CDR3 in DNA: TGCAGTGCTAGAGGGGGACAGGGGGGCTCCTACGAGCAGTACTTC.

This clonotype was counted only a few times. The rearrangement uses TRBV5-1 and TRBJ2-5; TRBD1 aligns across 9 bases. The germline V gene encodes CDR1 SGHRS and CDR2 YFSETQ. V shed 4 bases and J 5 bases; nucleotides not matched to a gene: 9. There are 15 residues in the CDR3. CDR3 sequence: CASSQGGQGVETQYF. For the CDR3, the DNA is TGCGCCAGCAGCCAGGGGGGACAGGGAGTCGAGACCCAGTACTTC.

This clonotype was counted a few times. The rearrangement uses TRBV5-4 and TRBJ2-2, with a possible D match to TRBD2 (6 bases). The ends were cut back, 0 bases at V and 1 base at J, with 10 bases in the middle. CDR3 length equals 16 residues. In germline, CDR1 is SGHNT, CDR2 YYREEE (reference sequence). CDR3 sequence reads: CASSLGREQNTGELFF. Written as DNA, the CDR3 is TGTGCCAGCAGCTTGGGACGGGAGCAGAACACCGGGGAGCTGTTTTTT. Full variable domain (remainder filled in from reference TRBV5-4 and TRBJ2-2): ETGVTQSPTHLIKTRGQQVTLRCSSQSGHNTVSWYQQALGQGPQFIFQYYREEENGRGNFPPRFSGLQFPNYSSELNVNALELDDSALYLCASSLGREQNTGELFFGEGSRLTVL.

The table lists this clonotype with many counts. The chain recombines TRBV7-2 with TRBJ2-7, with 10 bases matching TRBD2. This CDR3 has 16 residues. V shed 1 base and J 2 bases; nucleotides not matched to a gene: 5. CDR1 is SGHTA and CDR2 is FQGNSA in the germline V gene. The CDR3 DNA reads TGTGCCAGCAGCTTAGAGAGCGGGAGGGCCCCCTACGAGCAGTACTTC. It translates to CASSLESGRAPYEQYF.

The chain couples TRBV18 to TRBJ2-6; no definite D call. The CDR3 consists of 16 residues. Germline values: CDR1 KGHSH, CDR2 LQKENI. Trimming removed 3 bases from V and 0 bases from J, with 9 bases in between. CDR3 nucleotide sequence: TGTGCCAGCTCACCCCTGGGAAGCTCTGGGGCCAACGTCCTGACTTTC. Translation gives CASSPLGSSGANVLTF. Full variable domain (outside the CDR3, taken from reference TRBV18 and TRBJ2-6): NAGVMQNPRHLVRRRGQEARLRCSPMKGHSHVYWYRQLPEEGLKFMVYLQKENIIDESGMPKERFSAEFPKEGPSILRIQQVVRGDSAAYFCASSPLGSSGANVLTFGAGSRLTVL.

Note on this clonotype: The junction departs from germline at one end; a sequencing error may be responsible. V is TRBV9 and J is TRBJ2-1; 10 bases align to TRBD2. The CDR3 runs to 17 residues. Germline CDR1 SGDLS, CDR2 YYNGEE. CDR3 sequence (DNA): TGTGCCAGCAGCGTAGCAGCCCGAGCGGGAGGGTACAATGGGCAGTTCTTC. Protein: CASSVAARAGGYNGQFF.